A selection of T cell receptor beta chains follows, all from one sample in a study of regulatory T cells in long-lasting Graves disease. TCRdb called the multiplex PCR reads again in MiXCR, with one record for every CDR3 protein. The profile covers 600,000 to 800,000 distinct CDR3 sequences, with around 30% appearing a single time and about 42% taken by the ten largest. The sequencing here drew on peripheral blood mononuclear cells (PBMCs), taken when the disease was refractory, from a patient treated with antithyroid drugs. The source is a female donor with Graves disease. Each CDR3 is given with its conserved first and last residue. D genes are given only for firm matches. For some rows the clone size is stated as once, few or many, or as a class when expanded; others skip it.

clone size: few; J gene: TRBJ2-5; D gene: -; V gene: TRBV2; CDR3 DNA: TGTGCCAGCATGAGACAGAAGGGGGAGACCCAGTACTTC; CDR3 protein: CASMRQKGETQYF
clone size: few; J gene: TRBJ1-1; D gene: -; V gene: TRBV29-1; CDR3 DNA: TGCAGCGTTGGGGGGGACGGACTGAACACTGAAGCTTTCTTT; CDR3 protein: CSVGGDGLNTEAFF
clone size: many; J gene: TRBJ1-2; D gene: TRBD1; V gene: TRBV28; CDR3 DNA: TGTGCCAGCAGCAGGGACAGGGGGAGCTATGGCTACACCTTC; CDR3 protein: CASSRDRGSYGYTF
clone size: -; J gene: TRBJ2-7; D gene: -; V gene: TRBV7-3; CDR3 DNA: TGTGCCAGCAGCTTAAATCAGAGGGGGGTCGACGAGCAGTACTTC; CDR3 protein: CASSLNQRGVDEQYF
clone size: -; J gene: TRBJ1-4; D gene: -; V gene: TRBV7-9; CDR3 DNA: TGTGCCAGCAGCCTGCTGCGGGTGGGTGATGAAAAACTGTTTTTT; CDR3 protein: CASSLLRVGDEKLFF
clone size: -; J gene: TRBJ2-7; D gene: -; V gene: TRBV10-2; CDR3 DNA: TGCGCCAGCAGTGAGAGGGGGTTGTCCTACGAGCAGTACTTC; CDR3 protein: CASSERGLSYEQYF
clone size: few; J gene: TRBJ1-2; D gene: TRBD1; V gene: TRBV20-1; CDR3 DNA: TGCAGTGCTGCCCGGGACAGGGCGGCGGGGGGCTACACCTTC; CDR3 protein: CSAARDRAAGGYTF
clone size: many; J gene: TRBJ1-5; D gene: TRBD1; V gene: TRBV6-1; CDR3 DNA: TGTGCCAGCAGGGCCGGACAGGGATATCAGCCCCAGCATTTT; CDR3 protein: CASRAGQGYQPQHF
clone size: few; J gene: TRBJ1-1; D gene: -; V gene: TRBV6-1; CDR3 DNA: TGTGCCAGCAGTGCCGACGATGACAGGTTGAACACTGAAGCTTTCTTT; CDR3 protein: CASSADDDRLNTEAFF
clone size: few; J gene: TRBJ2-5; D gene: -; V gene: TRBV7-9; CDR3 DNA: TGTGCCAGCAGCCTGGTGGGGAAGAGCGAGACCCAGTACTTC; CDR3 protein: CASSLVGKSETQYF
clone size: few; J gene: TRBJ2-7; D gene: -; V gene: TRBV6-1; CDR3 DNA: TGTGCCAGCAGTATCCGGGGGAGATTGAGACCCTACGAGCAGTACTTC; CDR3 protein: CASSIRGRLRPYEQYF
clone size: few; J gene: TRBJ2-5; D gene: -; V gene: TRBV7-9; CDR3 DNA: TGTGCCAGCAGCCTATTCTACGGAGGAGGTTGTGAGACCCAGTACTTC; CDR3 protein: CASSLFYGGGCETQYF
clone size: many; J gene: TRBJ1-2; D gene: -; V gene: TRBV12-3/TRBV12-4; CDR3 DNA: TGTGCCAGCAGCCGGGACGGTTATCGGGTCGGCTACACCTTC; CDR3 protein: CASSRDGYRVGYTF
clone size: many; J gene: TRBJ1-2; D gene: -; V gene: TRBV28; CDR3 DNA: TGTGCCAGCAGTTTATCCCCGGACAGCTACTATGGCTACACCTTC; CDR3 protein: CASSLSPDSYYGYTF
clone size: few; J gene: TRBJ2-2; D gene: TRBD1; V gene: TRBV20-1; CDR3 DNA: TGCAGTGCTAGAGACAGGGGGCCTGTCGGGGAGCTGTTTTTT; CDR3 protein: CSARDRGPVGELFF
clone size: few; J gene: TRBJ1-1; D gene: -; V gene: TRBV6-4; CDR3 DNA: TGTGCCAGCAGGGATTGGAACACTGAAGCTTTCTTT; CDR3 protein: CASRDWNTEAFF
clone size: few; J gene: TRBJ2-5; D gene: TRBD1; V gene: TRBV29-1; CDR3 DNA: TGCAGCGTTGGGGGCAGGGGGCGCGGAGGGACCCAGTACTTC; CDR3 protein: CSVGGRGRGGTQYF
clone size: -; J gene: TRBJ2-7; D gene: TRBD1; V gene: TRBV4-1; CDR3 DNA: TGCGCCAGCAGCCCTGGGACAGGGCAAAACTACGAGCAGTACTTC; CDR3 protein: CASSPGTGQNYEQYF
clone size: few; J gene: TRBJ1-5; D gene: -; V gene: TRBV20-1; CDR3 DNA: TGCAGTGCTACTCACGTCAAGTATAGCAATCAGCCCCAGCATTTT; CDR3 protein: CSATHVKYSNQPQHF
clone size: few; J gene: TRBJ1-4; D gene: TRBD1; V gene: TRBV2; CDR3 DNA: TGTGCCAGCTGTCGGGACAGGGATGAAAAACTGTTTTTT; CDR3 protein: CASCRDRDEKLFF
clone size: -; J gene: TRBJ1-5; D gene: -; V gene: TRBV30; CDR3 DNA: TGTGCCTGGAGTGTACGTGGCGTTAGCAATCAGCCCCAGCATTTT; CDR3 protein: CAWSVRGVSNQPQHF
clone size: few; J gene: TRBJ2-4; D gene: TRBD2; V gene: TRBV20-1; CDR3 DNA: TGCAGTGCTAGAGGGCGGGAGCGCGCTCTTGCCAAAAACATTCAGTACTTC; CDR3 protein: CSARGRERALAKNIQYF
clone size: -; J gene: TRBJ1-5; D gene: TRBD1; V gene: TRBV19; CDR3 DNA: TGTGCCAGTACTCCGGGACAGGGGGGATGGCCCCAGCATTTT; CDR3 protein: CASTPGQGGWPQHF
clone size: -; J gene: TRBJ2-2; D gene: -; V gene: TRBV6-2/TRBV6-3; CDR3 DNA: TGTGCCAGCAGTGGGTCGGGACCAATCGGGGAGCTGTTTTTT; CDR3 protein: CASSGSGPIGELFF
clone size: -; J gene: TRBJ2-3; D gene: -; V gene: TRBV29-1; CDR3 DNA: TGCAGCGTTCCTAGCGCCAGCACAGATACGCAGTATTTT; CDR3 protein: CSVPSASTDTQYF
clone size: -; J gene: TRBJ1-1; D gene: TRBD1; V gene: TRBV29-1; CDR3 DNA: TGCAGCGTCGGACAGGGGACCACTGAAGCTTTCTTT; CDR3 protein: CSVGQGTTEAFF
clone size: -; J gene: TRBJ2-7; D gene: -; V gene: TRBV5-1; CDR3 DNA: TGCGCCAGCAGCTTGTTGAGATCCGGGAGCGAGCAGTACTTC; CDR3 protein: CASSLLRSGSEQYF
clone size: -; J gene: TRBJ1-2; D gene: -; V gene: TRBV6-1; CDR3 DNA: TGTGCCACCACCAGGGACGCTCAAGCTAACTATGGCTACACCTTC; CDR3 protein: CATTRDAQANYGYTF
clone size: -; J gene: TRBJ1-2; D gene: -; V gene: TRBV28; CDR3 DNA: TGTGCCAGCAGTTCGACCCGGGCGGGTCTTGGCTACACCTTC; CDR3 protein: CASSSTRAGLGYTF
clone size: many; J gene: TRBJ1-1; D gene: -; V gene: TRBV2; CDR3 DNA: TGTGCCAGCAGTATGGACAGAGGAGCTTTCTTT; CDR3 protein: CASSMDRGAFF
clone size: -; J gene: TRBJ1-2; D gene: TRBD1; V gene: TRBV18; CDR3 DNA: TGTGCCAGCTCACCCTCAGGGGGCGGAAGGGGCTACACCTTC; CDR3 protein: CASSPSGGGRGYTF
clone size: few; J gene: TRBJ1-2; D gene: TRBD1; V gene: TRBV27; CDR3 DNA: TGTGCCAGCAGTTTTGCTCCAGGGGGTTGGGACTATGGCTACACCTTC; CDR3 protein: CASSFAPGGWDYGYTF
clone size: few; J gene: TRBJ1-1; D gene: -; V gene: TRBV20-1; CDR3 DNA: TGCAGTGCTAGAGATCCTCGGGGAGTGAACACTGAAGCTTTCTTT; CDR3 protein: CSARDPRGVNTEAFF
clone size: -; J gene: TRBJ1-2; D gene: -; V gene: TRBV29-1; CDR3 DNA: TGCAGCGTGGGAGGAGGCGGATCCTATGGCTACACCTTC; CDR3 protein: CSVGGGGSYGYTF
clone size: many; J gene: TRBJ1-5; D gene: TRBD1; V gene: TRBV27; CDR3 DNA: TGTGCCAGCAGTATCAGGGGGAGCAATCAGCCCCAGCATTTT; CDR3 protein: CASSIRGSNQPQHF
clone size: -; J gene: TRBJ2-7; D gene: TRBD1; V gene: TRBV3-1; CDR3 DNA: TGTGCCAGCAGCCAAGGAGGGACAGGGGGTCTCTACGAGCAGTACTTC; CDR3 protein: CASSQGGTGGLYEQYF
clone size: many; J gene: TRBJ2-7; D gene: -; V gene: TRBV16; CDR3 DNA: TGTGCCAGCAGCCAACCGATGGGACACCCGTACTTC; CDR3 protein: CASSQPMGHPYF
clone size: many; J gene: TRBJ1-1; D gene: -; V gene: TRBV11-1; CDR3 DNA: TGTGCCAGCCAGAGTCTTACTGAAGCTTTCTTT; CDR3 protein: CASQSLTEAFF
clone size: -; J gene: TRBJ2-5; D gene: -; V gene: TRBV2; CDR3 DNA: TGTGCCAGCAGACCCCGACAGTACCAAGAGACCCAGTACTTC; CDR3 protein: CASRPRQYQETQYF
clone size: -; J gene: TRBJ2-7; D gene: -; V gene: TRBV20-1; CDR3 DNA: TGCAGTGCCAGGAAATACGGGAGCTCCTACGAGCAGTACTTC; CDR3 protein: CSARKYGSSYEQYF
clone size: -; J gene: TRBJ1-1; D gene: -; V gene: TRBV7-9; CDR3 DNA: TGTGCCAGCTCCTCGGTGACGACAGGGAACACTGAAGCTTTCTTT; CDR3 protein: CASSSVTTGNTEAFF
clone size: -; J gene: TRBJ1-1; D gene: -; V gene: TRBV6-5; CDR3 DNA: TGTGCCAGCAGTTACTTCGGCAGGGTAGGAGACACTGAAGCTTTCTTT; CDR3 protein: CASSYFGRVGDTEAFF
clone size: -; J gene: TRBJ2-1; D gene: TRBD2; V gene: TRBV7-9; CDR3 DNA: TGTGCCAGCAGCCTTCGGGGGACTAGCGGGAGGGTTTCCCCTGTACTTGAGCAGTTCTTC; CDR3 protein: CASSLRGTSGRVSPVLEQFF
clone size: few; J gene: TRBJ2-7; D gene: -; V gene: TRBV20-1; CDR3 DNA: TGCAGTGCGGAAAGGGCCAGCATCGCCTACGAGCAGTACTTC; CDR3 protein: CSAERASIAYEQYF
clone size: many; J gene: TRBJ1-1; D gene: -; V gene: TRBV28; CDR3 DNA: TGTGCCAGCAGTTCTCATAGGAACACTGAAGCTTTCTTT; CDR3 protein: CASSSHRNTEAFF
clone size: few; J gene: TRBJ2-7; D gene: TRBD1; V gene: TRBV7-2; CDR3 DNA: TGTGCCAGCAGCGCGGACAGGGTATACGAGCAGTACTTC; CDR3 protein: CASSADRVYEQYF
clone size: -; J gene: TRBJ2-6; D gene: -; V gene: TRBV12-3/TRBV12-4; CDR3 DNA: TGTGCCAGCAGTTTCGGGCAGTTAGGCTCTGGGGCCAACGTCCTGACTTTC; CDR3 protein: CASSFGQLGSGANVLTF
clone size: few; J gene: TRBJ2-7; D gene: TRBD1; V gene: TRBV6-9; CDR3 DNA: TGCGCCAGCAGTGAGTCCTGGACAGGGGTAAACGAGCAGTACTTC; CDR3 protein: CASSESWTGVNEQYF
clone size: many; J gene: TRBJ2-7; D gene: -; V gene: TRBV28; CDR3 DNA: TGTGCCAGCAGTTCAGCCAGGGCGGCCTACGAGCAGTACTTC; CDR3 protein: CASSSARAAYEQYF
clone size: few; J gene: TRBJ2-7; D gene: TRBD2; V gene: TRBV18; CDR3 DNA: TGTGCCAGCTCACCGTCAACTAGCGGACTATACGAGCAGTACTTC; CDR3 protein: CASSPSTSGLYEQYF
clone size: few; J gene: TRBJ1-2; D gene: -; V gene: TRBV3-1; CDR3 DNA: TGTGCCAGCAGCCCTTGGACAGTGGTACCGGATGGCTACACCTTC; CDR3 protein: CASSPWTVVPDGYTF
clone size: -; J gene: TRBJ1-4; D gene: -; V gene: TRBV5-1; CDR3 DNA: TGCGCCAGCAGCTCCACCTCTACTGAAAAACTGTTTTTT; CDR3 protein: CASSSTSTEKLFF
clone size: many; J gene: TRBJ2-2; D gene: TRBD2; V gene: TRBV12-3/TRBV12-4; CDR3 DNA: TGTGCCAGCAGTTTAAGCGGGAGTTTCACCGGGGAGCTGTTTTTT; CDR3 protein: CASSLSGSFTGELFF